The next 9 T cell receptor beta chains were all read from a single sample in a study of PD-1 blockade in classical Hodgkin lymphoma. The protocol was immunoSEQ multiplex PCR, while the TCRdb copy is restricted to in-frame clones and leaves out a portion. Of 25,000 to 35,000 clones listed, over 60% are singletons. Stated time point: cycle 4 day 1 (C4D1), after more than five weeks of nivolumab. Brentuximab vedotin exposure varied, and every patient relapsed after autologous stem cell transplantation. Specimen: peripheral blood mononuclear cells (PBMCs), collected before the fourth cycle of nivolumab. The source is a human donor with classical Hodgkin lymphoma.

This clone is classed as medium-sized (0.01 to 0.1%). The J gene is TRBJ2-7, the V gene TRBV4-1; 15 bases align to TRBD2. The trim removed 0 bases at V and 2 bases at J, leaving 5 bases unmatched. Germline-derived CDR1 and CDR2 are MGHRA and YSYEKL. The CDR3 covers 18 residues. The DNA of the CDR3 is TGCGCCAGCAGCCAAGAAGGGACTAGCGGGAGGTGGCCCTACGAGCAGTACTTC. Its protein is CASSQEGTSGRWPYEQYF.

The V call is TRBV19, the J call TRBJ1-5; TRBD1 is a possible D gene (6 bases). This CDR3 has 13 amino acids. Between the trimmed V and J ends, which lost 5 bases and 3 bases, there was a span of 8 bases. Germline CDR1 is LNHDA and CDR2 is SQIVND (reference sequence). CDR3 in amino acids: CASSRTVNQPQHF. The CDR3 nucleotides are TGTGCCAGTAGTCGGACAGTCAATCAGCCCCAGCATTTT.

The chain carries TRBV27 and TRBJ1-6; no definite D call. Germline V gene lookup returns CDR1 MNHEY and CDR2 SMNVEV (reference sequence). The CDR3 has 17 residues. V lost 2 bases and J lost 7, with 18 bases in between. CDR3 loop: CASSLEGRRYGNSPLHF. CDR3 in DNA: TGTGCCAGCAGTTTAGAGGGCCGTCGGTACGGGAATTCACCCCTCCACTTT.

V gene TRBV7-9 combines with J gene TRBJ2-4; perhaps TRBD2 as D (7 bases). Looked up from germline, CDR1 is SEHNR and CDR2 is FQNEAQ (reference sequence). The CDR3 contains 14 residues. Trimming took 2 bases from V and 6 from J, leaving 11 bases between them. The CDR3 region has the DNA TGTGCCAGCAGCTTACAGGGGAGGGGAAACATTCAGTACTTC. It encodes CASSLQGRGNIQYF.

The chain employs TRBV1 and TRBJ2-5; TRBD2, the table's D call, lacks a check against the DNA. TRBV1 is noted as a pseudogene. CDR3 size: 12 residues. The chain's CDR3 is CTTPRGQETQYF. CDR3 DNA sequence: TGCACCACTCCCCGGGGCCAAGAGACCCAGTACTTC.

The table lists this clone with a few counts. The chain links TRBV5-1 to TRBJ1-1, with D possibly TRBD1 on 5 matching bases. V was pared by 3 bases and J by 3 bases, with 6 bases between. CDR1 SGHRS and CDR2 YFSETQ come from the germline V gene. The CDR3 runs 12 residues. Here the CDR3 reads CASSSRDTEAFF. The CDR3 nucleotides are TGCGCCAGCAGCTCCAGGGACACTGAAGCTTTCTTT.

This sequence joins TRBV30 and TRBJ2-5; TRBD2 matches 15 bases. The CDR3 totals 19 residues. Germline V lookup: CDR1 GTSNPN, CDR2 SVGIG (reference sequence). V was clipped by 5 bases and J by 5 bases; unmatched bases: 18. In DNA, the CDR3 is TGTGCCTGGGACCGCTCGAAAAGGACTAGCGGGAGGGCCGGGGAGACCCAGTACTTC. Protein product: CAWDRSKRTSGRAGETQYF. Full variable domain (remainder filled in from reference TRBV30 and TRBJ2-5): SQTIHQWPATLVQPVGSPLSLECTVEGTSNPNLYWYRQAAGRGLQLLFYSVGIGQISSEVPQNLSASRPQDRQFILSSKKLLLSDSGFYLCAWDRSKRTSGRAGETQYFGPGTRLLVL.

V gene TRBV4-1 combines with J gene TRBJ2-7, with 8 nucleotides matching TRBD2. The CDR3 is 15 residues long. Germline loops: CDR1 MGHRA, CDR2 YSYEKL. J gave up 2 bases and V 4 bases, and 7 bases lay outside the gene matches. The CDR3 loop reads CASSPTGLAPYEQYF. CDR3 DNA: TGCGCCAGCAGCCCCACAGGACTAGCTCCCTACGAGCAGTACTTC.

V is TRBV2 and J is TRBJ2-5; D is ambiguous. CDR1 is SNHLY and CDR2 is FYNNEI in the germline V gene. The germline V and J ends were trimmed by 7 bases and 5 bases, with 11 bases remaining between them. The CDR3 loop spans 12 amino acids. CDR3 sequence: CASKGLAETQYF. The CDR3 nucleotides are TGTGCCAGCAAGGGCTTAGCCGAGACCCAGTACTTC.